Presented here are 9 T cell receptor beta chains from one specimen sequenced in a study of radiotherapy plus CTLA-4 blockade in lung cancer. TCRdb's table, derived via immunoSEQ multiplex PCR, lists solely in-frame clones and lacks some. Of approximately 85,000 clones listed, approximately 80% are singletons. The sequenced sample was peripheral blood, obtained from a patient treated with radiotherapy plus ipilimumab. The receptors stem from a human donor with non-small cell lung cancer that progressed on radiotherapy plus ipilimumab.

The chain links TRBV4-2 to TRBJ1-1; the D is unclear. Germline CDR1 LGHNA, CDR2 YNFKEQ. CDR3 size: 13 residues. Between the trimmed V and J ends, which lost 1 base and 3 bases, there was a span of 6 bases. CDR3 coding DNA: TGTGCCAGCAGCCAAGTGGGCGACACTGAAGCTTTCTTT. This gives the protein CASSQVGDTEAFF.

The rearrangement joins TRBV5-6 to TRBJ2-1; TRBD2 aligns across 11 bases. This CDR3 has 17 amino acids. Unmatched junction bases numbered 7, after V lost 4 bases and J lost 1 base. Germline loops: CDR1 SGHDT, CDR2 YYEEEE. The CDR3 here is CASSIYSGGESYNEQFF. CDR3 in DNA: TGTGCCAGCAGCATCTATAGCGGGGGGGAGTCCTACAATGAGCAGTTCTTC.

V is TRBV6-1 and J is TRBJ2-1; no firm D call. Trimming took off 6 bases at V and 0 bases at J, with 9 bases between the two ends. CDR3 length: 14 residues. Per germline, CDR1 MNHNS and CDR2 SASEGT. For the CDR3, the DNA is TGTGCCAGCAGCTCAGCGAGCTCCTACAATGAGCAGTTCTTC. Protein: CASSSASSYNEQFF.

CDR3 in DNA: TGCGCCAGCAGCACGAGGGGAGGGAACACTGAAGCTTTCTTT. This translates into CASSTRGGNTEAFF. This chain uses TRBV5-1 with TRBJ1-1, with a possible D match to TRBD1 (5 bases). CDR3 length equals 14 residues. Germline V gene data show CDR1 as SGHRS and CDR2 as YFSETQ. V was cut by 4 bases and J by 1 base, with 11 bases left in between.

V and J are TRBV20-1 and TRBJ2-7, with 8 bases that match TRBD2. This CDR3 region has 11 residues. The germline V gene has CDR1 DFQATT and CDR2 SNEGSKA (reference sequence). J lost 6 bases, V lost 5 bases, and 3 bases had no gene match. The CDR3 spells CSAAGTSEQYF. CDR3 coding DNA: TGCAGTGCTGCCGGGACTAGCGAGCAGTACTTC.

The gene calls are TRBV18 and TRBJ1-5; maybe TRBD1 (5 bases). The CDR3 has 15 residues. Between the trimmed V and J ends, which lost 8 bases and 0 bases, there was a span of 14 bases. Germline CDR1 is KGHSH and CDR2 is LQKENI. CDR3 in DNA: TGTGCCAGCGCGAGCGCAGGGTATAGCAATCAGCCCCAGCATTTT. Translation gives CASASAGYSNQPQHF.

This chain connects TRBV5-5 to TRBJ1-5; 8 bases are shared with TRBD1. The CDR3 consists of 17 residues. Unmatched junction bases numbered 13, after V lost 2 bases and J lost 6 bases. Germline V gives CDR1 SGHKS, CDR2 YYEKEE (reference sequence). CDR3 sequence: CASSLDSGQGRGQPQHF. In DNA, the CDR3 is TGTGCCAGCAGCTTAGACTCAGGACAGGGCAGGGGTCAGCCCCAGCATTTT.

This rearrangement joins TRBV6-5 to TRBJ1-5, with 8 bases identical to TRBD1. Germline CDR1 and CDR2: MNHEY and SVGAGI. The J segment lost 2 bases and the V segment lost 6 bases, leaving 6 bases of the junction unmatched. The CDR3 sequence is 15 residues long. This CDR3 is CASSTVTGGNQPQHF. As DNA, the CDR3 is TGTGCCAGCAGCACAGTGACAGGGGGCAATCAGCCCCAGCATTTT.

V is TRBV6-1 and J is TRBJ1-2, with D possibly being TRBD1 (5 bases). Trimming shortened V by 8 bases and J by 4 bases, and 14 bases separated the two germline ends. Per germline, CDR1 MNHNS and CDR2 SASEGT. The CDR3 is made up of 13 amino acids. CDR3 sequence reads: CASSDRGIYGYTF. CDR3 nucleotides: TGTGCCAGCTCCGATCGGGGGATCTATGGCTACACCTTC.